This T cell receptor beta chain was captured in a study of T cells in localized non-small cell lung cancer. Details on this clone: The antigen is undetermined.

Germline CDR1 reads SGHAT; CDR2 reads FQNNGV. After removal of 5 bases from V and 0 bases from J, the junction contained 6 bases not matched to a gene. This CDR3 is 15 amino acids long. Repertoires were generated with immunoSEQ multiplex PCR, while TCRdb's copy carries only in-frame clones and drops some. The sample has tens of thousands of clones, over 80% seen once. Study-level findings and limits: Peak T cell clonality was found in uninvolved adjacent lung, exceeding tumor.

This rearrangement joins TRBV11-2 to TRBJ2-7; 8 bases are a match to TRBD1. The TCR comes from a man between 35 and 75 years old with stage I squamous cell lung carcinoma. The sequences come from peripheral blood, collected before any cancer treatment. The CDR3 nucleotides read TGTGCCAGCAGCGCCGCCGGGACAGGCTCCTACGAGCAGTACTTC. Translating gives CASSAAGTGSYEQYF.